What follows are 32 T cell receptor beta chains derived from one specimen sequenced in a study of Ad26.COV2.S vaccination and SARS-CoV-2 variants. Profiled with immunoSEQ multiplex PCR; TCRdb holds only in-frame clones, not every one. The table records roughly 180,000 clones, around nine tenths of them present only once. This specimen consisted of peripheral blood, obtained after recovery from COVID-19. The receptor set was obtained from a human donor who had recovered from COVID-19.

The chain employs TRBV5-1 and TRBJ1-2, with TRBD1 as a possible D gene (6 bases). The germline gives CDR1 SGHRS, CDR2 YFSETQ. V lost 4 bases to trimming and J lost 4 bases, with 14 bases between them. The CDR3 contains 14 residues. Here the CDR3 reads CASSPGGGGYGYTF. CDR3 DNA sequence: TGCGCCAGCAGCCCCGGGGGGGGCGGCTATGGCTACACCTTC.

The gene calls are TRBV4-1 and TRBJ1-2; tentative D call: TRBD1 (5 bases). This CDR3 contains 16 residues. CDR1 is MGHRA and CDR2 is YSYEKL in the germline V gene. Between the trimmed V and J ends, which lost 2 bases and 5 bases, there was a span of 18 bases. Here the CDR3 reads CASSQSVTTAGYGYTF. The DNA of the CDR3 is TGCGCCAGCAGCCAAAGCGTTACGACAGCCGGGTATGGCTACACCTTC.

The chain links TRBV5-1 to TRBJ2-7; D uncertain. The CDR3 covers 14 residues. Germline-derived CDR1 and CDR2 are SGHRS and YFSETQ. Trimming stripped 0 bases from V and 2 bases from J, with 9 bases between. The CDR3, as DNA: TGCGCCAGCAGCTTGGGACGGCTTACCTACGAGCAGTACTTC. Protein product: CASSLGRLTYEQYF.

The rearrangement links TRBV2 to TRBJ2-2; TRBD2 agrees at 9 bases. V shed 11 bases and J 7 bases; nucleotides not matched to a gene: 8. The CDR3 runs to 13 residues. CDR1 is SNHLY and CDR2 is FYNNEI in the germline V gene. The CDR3 protein is CACAETSGGELFF. As DNA, the CDR3 is TGTGCCTGCGCGGAGACTAGCGGCGGGGAGCTGTTTTTT. The full variable domain, rest sourced from reference TRBV2 and TRBJ2-2, is EPEVTQTPSHQVTQMGQEVILRCVPISNHLYFYWYRQILGQKVEFLVSFYNNEISEKSEIFDDQFSVERPDGSNFTLKIRSTKLEDSAMYFCACAETSGGELFFGEGSRLTVL.

The CDR3 loop reads CASSQGEGSEQFF. The DNA of the CDR3 is TGTGCCAGCAGCCAAGGTGAGGGCAGTGAGCAGTTCTTC. The chain has TRBV3-1 (or the pseudogene TRBV3-2) and TRBJ2-1; weak D call: TRBD2 (5 bases). Germline CDR1 reads LGHDT; CDR2 reads YNNKEL (reference sequence). V gave up 1 base and J gave up 9 bases, with 10 bases separating them. This CDR3 contains 13 residues.

The chain recombines TRBV6-1 with TRBJ1-1, with TRBD1 as a possible D gene (5 bases). Trimming pared 2 bases from V and 9 bases from J, leaving 16 bases between. Germline V gene sequence: CDR1 MNHNS, CDR2 SASEGT. The CDR3 has 14 amino acids. Here the CDR3 reads CASSERRGILKAFF. CDR3 DNA: TGTGCCAGCAGTGAACGTAGGGGTATTCTAAAAGCTTTCTTT.

The CDR3 DNA reads TGTGCCAGCAGTGGGAGGGCTAGCGGGACATCCTACGAGCAGTACTTC. Protein product: CASSGRASGTSYEQYF. The J gene is TRBJ2-7, the V gene TRBV2; 9 bases align to TRBD2. The CDR3 contains 16 residues. V was clipped by 4 bases and J by 1 base; unmatched bases: 8. Germline values: CDR1 SNHLY, CDR2 FYNNEI. The variable domain in full, completed from reference TRBV2 and TRBJ2-7, reads EPEVTQTPSHQVTQMGQEVILRCVPISNHLYFYWYRQILGQKVEFLVSFYNNEISEKSEIFDDQFSVERPDGSNFTLKIRSTKLEDSAMYFCASSGRASGTSYEQYFGPGTRLTVT.

The chain links TRBV28 to TRBJ2-1; a weak D match, TRBD1 (5 bases). The germline V gene encodes CDR1 MDHEN and CDR2 SYDVKM. This CDR3 has 16 residues. The V end lost 3 bases, the J end lost 6 bases, and 18 bases lay between the germline ends. The CDR3 nucleotides are TGTGCCAGCAGTTTCTACGGGCAGGGTCGGATCAATGAGCAGTTCTTC. It codes for CASSFYGQGRINEQFF.

This chain uses TRBV30 with TRBJ2-3, with TRBD1 identical over 7 bases. This CDR3 is 15 amino acids long. Per the germline V gene, CDR1 is GTSNPN and CDR2 is SVGIG (reference sequence). The J segment lost 0 bases and the V segment lost 5 bases, leaving 8 bases of the junction unmatched. Written as DNA, the CDR3 is TGTGCCTGGGAGACAGGGATCCCTAGCACAGATACGCAGTATTTT. This translates into CAWETGIPSTDTQYF.

The chain recombines TRBV10-3 with TRBJ2-5; 8 bases align to TRBD1. The CDR3 loop spans 14 amino acids. CDR1 ENHRY and CDR2 SYGVKD come from the germline V gene. Unmatched junction bases numbered 1, after V lost 4 bases and J lost 0 bases. CDR3 loop: CAISVGQDQETQYF. The CDR3, as DNA: TGTGCCATCAGTGTGGGACAGGACCAAGAGACCCAGTACTTC.

This clone was seen only a few times. The rearrangement uses TRBV30 and TRBJ1-5; D might be TRBD1 (5 bases). Germline CDR1 is GTSNPN and CDR2 is SVGIG (reference sequence). V lost 5 bases to trimming and J lost 5 bases, with 16 bases between them. This CDR3 has 14 residues. CDR3 loop: CAWSEGQEDQPQHF. The CDR3 DNA is TGTGCCTGGTCGGAGGGGCAGGAGGATCAGCCCCAGCATTTT.

This chain connects TRBV19 to TRBJ2-1; D possibly corresponds to TRBD2 (6 bases). The V gene's germline CDR1 is LNHDA and CDR2 SQIVND (reference sequence). V lost 7 bases, J lost 8 bases, and 24 bases lay in between. The CDR3 contains 16 residues. The CDR3, as DNA: TGTGCCAGTAATCTCAATGGCCGCGGGAAAGGCTATGAGCAGTTCTTC. Translated: CASNLNGRGKGYEQFF.

The rearrangement links TRBV7-9 to TRBJ2-7; D gene ambiguous. V was pared by 4 bases and J by 2 bases, with 9 bases between. Germline assignment: CDR1 SEHNR and CDR2 FQNEAQ (reference sequence). This CDR3 region has 13 residues. CDR3 residues: CASSSDYPYEQYF. The CDR3 DNA reads as TGTGCCAGCAGCTCTGATTACCCCTACGAGCAGTACTTC.

The chain employs TRBV30 and TRBJ2-1; D is unresolved. The CDR3 spans 14 residues. Deletions cut 4 bases from V and 0 bases from J, with 10 bases between. Looked up from germline, CDR1 is GTSNPN and CDR2 is SVGIG (reference sequence). The CDR3 nucleotides are TGTGCCTGGAATCAGATTAGCTCCTACAATGAGCAGTTCTTC. Its translation is CAWNQISSYNEQFF.

The gene calls are TRBV19 and TRBJ2-5; TRBD1 matches at 11 bases. V shed 4 bases and J 9 bases; nucleotides not matched to a gene: 10. The CDR3 sequence is 15 residues long. Germline V lookup: CDR1 LNHDA, CDR2 SQIVND (reference sequence). The CDR3 is CASSTFGQGAIAQYF. Here the CDR3 DNA reads TGTGCCAGTAGTACCTTCGGACAGGGGGCTATAGCCCAGTACTTC.

The chain employs TRBV18 and TRBJ2-5, with 7 bases matching TRBD2. This CDR3 comprises 15 residues. The germline CDR1 and CDR2 sequences are KGHSH and LQKENI. J was trimmed by 4 bases and V by 3 bases; bases with no gene match: 8. The chain's CDR3 is CASSPETSLRETQYF. In DNA form, the CDR3 reads TGTGCCAGCTCACCCGAGACTAGCTTGAGAGAGACCCAGTACTTC.

The CDR3 region is CASARSGNTIYF. The CDR3 nucleotides read TGTGCCAGCGCCCGTTCCGGAAACACCATATATTTT. V gene TRBV12-3 or TRBV12-4 combines with J gene TRBJ1-3; D is ambiguous. The CDR3 extends over 12 amino acids. Trimming stripped 8 bases from V and 4 bases from J, with 9 bases between.

This sequence joins TRBV6-5 and TRBJ2-7; no clear D. CDR1 and CDR2 (germline): MNHEY, SVGAGI. There are 13 residues in the CDR3. The V gene lost 10 bases and the J gene lost 3 bases, with 16 bases spanning the gap. The CDR3 nucleotides read TGTGCCACCCGGCGTCTGGGCGACTACGAGCAGTACTTC. The encoded protein is CATRRLGDYEQYF.

V usage is TRBV11-1 and J usage is TRBJ2-1, with 15 positions matching TRBD2. The CDR3 sequence is 15 residues long. The germline gives CDR1 SGHAT, CDR2 FQDESV (reference sequence). Trimming took 4 bases from V and 9 from J; bases not matched to a gene: 4. The CDR3 DNA sequence: TGTGCCAGCAGCTCCGGGACTAGCGGGAGGACTGAGCAGTTCTTC. This sequence encodes CASSSGTSGRTEQFF.

The rearrangement joins TRBV19 to TRBJ2-2, with 8 bases matching TRBD2. The CDR3 sequence is 16 residues long. The V and J ends lost 4 bases and 0 bases, in that order; junction bases with no gene match: 4. Germline CDR1 is LNHDA and CDR2 is SQIVND (reference sequence). The CDR3 loop reads CASSTQTSANTGELFF. The CDR3 DNA sequence: TGTGCCAGTAGTACCCAGACTAGCGCGAACACCGGGGAGCTGTTTTTT.

The rearrangement links TRBV3-1 (or the pseudogene TRBV3-2) to TRBJ1-2, with no clear D. CDR1 and CDR2 (germline): LGHDT, YNNKEL (reference sequence). The CDR3 is made up of 13 amino acids. V was clipped by 0 bases and J by 7 bases, with 9 bases between them. CDR3 DNA sequence: TGTGCCAGCAGCCAAGAAATCCTCGGTGGCTACACCTTC. Protein: CASSQEILGGYTF.

In its sample, this clone was seen once. The chain uses TRBV4-1 and TRBJ2-7; tentatively, D is TRBD1 or TRBD2 (5 bases each). Germline assignment: CDR1 MGHRA and CDR2 YSYEKL. There are 14 residues in the CDR3. V was cut by 5 bases and J by 2 bases, with 13 bases left in between. The CDR3, as DNA: TGCGCCAGCAGCACCGGGACCGGACCCTACGAGCAGTACTTC. Translation gives CASSTGTGPYEQYF.

This clone appeared a few times. The gene calls are TRBV15 and TRBJ1-5; D might be TRBD1 (5 bases). Germline assignment: CDR1 LNHNV and CDR2 YYDKDF (reference sequence). Between the trimmed V and J ends, which lost 5 bases and 5 bases, there was a span of 13 bases. There are 14 residues in the CDR3. The DNA of the CDR3 is TGTGCCACCAGCGGGGTGGGGGTTGATCAGCCCCAGCATTTT. Translating it yields CATSGVGVDQPQHF.

V and J are TRBV28 and TRBJ1-4; D is unresolved. Per germline, CDR1 MDHEN and CDR2 SYDVKM. Trimming took off 6 bases at V and 4 bases at J, with 12 bases between the two ends. The CDR3 runs to 14 residues. Written as DNA, the CDR3 is TGTGCCAGCAGCGAAGGTGGAGGTAATGAAAAACTGTTTTTT. Protein product: CASSEGGGNEKLFF.

The chain has TRBV30 and TRBJ2-7; TRBD2 matches 9 bases. V gave up 2 bases and J gave up 7 bases; unmatched junction bases: 12. This CDR3 has 15 amino acids. CDR1 and CDR2 from the germline V gene are GTSNPN and SVGIG (reference sequence). CDR3 sequence: CAWSPGGGVSGEQYF. CDR3 DNA sequence: TGTGCCTGGAGTCCGGGCGGGGGGGTATCTGGGGAGCAGTACTTC.

V and J are TRBV27 and TRBJ1-4; no clear D gene. The CDR3 consists of 16 residues. The germline CDR1 and CDR2 sequences are MNHEY and SMNVEV (reference sequence). V lost 2 bases, J lost 6 bases, and 16 bases lay in between. In nucleotides, the CDR3 is TGTGCCAGCAGTTTACCATTGAGGGTGTCGGATGAAAAACTGTTTTTT. Protein: CASSLPLRVSDEKLFF. Looking up the rest from reference TRBV27 and TRBJ1-4 gives the full variable domain: EAQVTQNPRYLITVTGKKLTVTCSQNMNHEYMSWYRQDPGLGLRQIYYSMNVEVTDKGDVPEGYKVSRKEKRNFPLILESPSPNQTSLYFCASSLPLRVSDEKLFFGSGTQLSVL.

This chain links TRBV3-1 (or the pseudogene TRBV3-2) with TRBJ2-7; possible D gene TRBD1, 5 bases. V was trimmed by 1 base and J by 9 bases, leaving 13 bases between them. CDR3 length: 13 amino acids. From germline, CDR1 is LGHDT and CDR2 YNNKEL (reference sequence). CDR3 bases: TGTGCCAGCAGCCAAGGTCCAGGGAAGAGGCAGTACTTC. Its translation is CASSQGPGKRQYF.

This clone was observed a single time. The chain employs TRBV12-3 or TRBV12-4 and TRBJ2-7; possible D gene TRBD2, 6 bases. Trimming pared 7 bases from V and 3 bases from J, leaving 10 bases between. The CDR3 covers 12 residues. CDR3 residues: CASTASVYEQYF. CDR3 DNA: TGTGCCAGCACTGCTAGCGTCTACGAGCAGTACTTC.

CDR3 region: CASSLRGAKTDTQYF. Here the CDR3 DNA reads TGCGCCAGCAGCTTAAGGGGGGCGAAAACAGATACGCAGTATTTT. The chain combines TRBV5-1 with TRBJ2-3; either TRBD1 or TRBD2 may supply D (6 bases each). Germline V gene sequence: CDR1 SGHRS, CDR2 YFSETQ. The CDR3 has 15 residues. V was clipped by 2 bases and J by 3 bases, with 13 bases between them.

This clone was seen a handful of times. The chain has TRBV16 and TRBJ2-7, with 15 bases lining up with TRBD2. The V gene's germline CDR1 is KGHSY and CDR2 FQNENV. This CDR3 has 17 amino acids. Unmatched junction bases numbered 3, after V lost 1 base and J lost 2 bases. CDR3 in amino acids: CASSQYWTSGRAYEQYF. The CDR3 nucleotides read TGTGCCAGCAGCCAATATTGGACTAGCGGGAGGGCCTACGAGCAGTACTTC.

The CDR3 loop reads CASSRGANVLTF. The CDR3 nucleotides are TGTGCCAGCAGTCGGGGGGCCAACGTCCTGACTTTC. This chain connects TRBV12-3 or TRBV12-4 to TRBJ2-6; D remains unclear. The CDR3 is 12 residues long. Trimming took 5 bases from V and 4 from J, leaving 3 bases between them.

This clone was counted only a few times. This rearrangement joins TRBV19 to TRBJ1-1; D is perhaps TRBD1 (6 bases). The CDR3 loop spans 18 amino acids. Germline values: CDR1 LNHDA, CDR2 SQIVND (reference sequence). V lost 3 bases, J lost 1 base, and 21 bases lay in between. The chain's CDR3 is CASSMLQGKYDGNTEAFF. CDR3 DNA sequence: TGTGCCAGTAGTATGCTGCAGGGGAAGTACGACGGGAACACTGAAGCTTTCTTT.